This T cell receptor beta chain was obtained from a study of T-cell memory formation after mild COVID-19 (dated by TCRdb to about 2021). For the study in its entirety: TCR sequence clusters from the two donors were found to be largely donor specific. The cohort was made up of two young adult volunteers, one female and one male, who were previously healthy. T-cell clones expanding and contracting after mild COVID-19 in two donors were tracked by longitudinal TCRalpha and TCRbeta repertoire sequencing.

The research as a whole found: Contracting CD4+ clones were found mainly in CM and EM memory subsets, while CD8+ clones were enriched in EMRA. The second-wave clones that peaked on day 37 were not confirmed to be SARS-CoV-2 specific. Only two mild cases were covered in the study, and larger cohorts including severe cases with pre-infection samples were considered necessary. Some responding clones were detected in pre-infection memory, which suggested that pre-existing cross-reactive memory T cells had joined the SARS-CoV-2 response. From day 15 to 85, contracting clones showed balanced CD4/CD8 phenotypes, whereas a second wave of clones that expanded from day 15 to 37 leaned towards CD4+.

Ficoll-Paque density gradient centrifugation was used to isolate PBMCs. A word on this clonotype: Its antigen remains unidentified. One base away there is no much larger clone; base qualities are not given.

V loses 6 bases, J loses 0 bases, and the germline ends lie 21 bases apart. The CDR3 sequence holds 17 residues, the cysteine and phenylalanine included. Only the CDR3 region is kept as DNA, spanning 51 bases read in frame from base 1. Taken from the germline V gene, the CDR1 and CDR2 loops are MRHNA and SNTAGT. The instrument was an Illumina NovaSeq 6000. Using 5'RACE with constant-segment primers, TCRalpha and TCRbeta cDNA libraries were constructed, with sample barcodes and unique molecular identifiers added in the process. RNA was extracted from every sample with Trizol reagent. Libraries were amplified in two PCR steps, with a second sample barcode and Illumina TruSeq adapters added in the second step. The libraries were sequenced on an Illumina NovaSeq using 2 x 150 bp paired-end reads. As for the authors' bioinformatics: With migec v1.2.7, reads were demultiplexed and then collapsed into UMI-guided consensus sequences. Using mixcr v2.1.11, UMI consensuses were aligned to TRA and TRB V and J templates and then assembled into clonotypes. Expanded or contracted clonotypes were those called significant by both edgeR and NoisET, with noise models trained on biological replicates. For edgeR calls, the cutoffs were a false discovery rate-adjusted p below 0.01 and a log2 fold-change threshold of 1. As an exploratory analysis of dynamics, max-normalized trajectories of the 1000 most abundant clonotypes were examined by PCA with hierarchical clustering. Separately sequenced CD4+ and CD8+ repertoires were used to assign a CD4 or CD8 phenotype to each responding clone. The raw public data were reprocessed by TCRdb itself: fastp quality trimming at Q25, MiXCR clonotype calling, in-frame beta chains only. All rows with the same CDR3 protein become a single entry with the most common DNA and genes. These V and J calls derive from TCRdb rather than the authors' analysis. The sample table shows over 400,000 distinct CDR3 sequences, and roughly a quarter are seen once. About an eighth of the sample is held by the ten biggest clonotypes.

The receptor comes from an adult woman who had mild COVID-19 (a few samples of this study predate the infection). The sample titles of this study are shuffled in the database, so cell type and time point are left out; the donor was told from shared clones. The chain was built from TRBV6-4 and TRBJ2-7, with TRBD1 perhaps the D gene, on 6 matching bases. The sequenced sample was PBMCs or a T cell subset sorted from them (not recorded which). The CDR3 in this case is CASRRALRGGSSYEQYF. In nucleotide form, the sequence is TGTGCCAGCAGGAGGGCACTGCGAGGGGGAAGCTCCTACGAGCAGTACTTC.